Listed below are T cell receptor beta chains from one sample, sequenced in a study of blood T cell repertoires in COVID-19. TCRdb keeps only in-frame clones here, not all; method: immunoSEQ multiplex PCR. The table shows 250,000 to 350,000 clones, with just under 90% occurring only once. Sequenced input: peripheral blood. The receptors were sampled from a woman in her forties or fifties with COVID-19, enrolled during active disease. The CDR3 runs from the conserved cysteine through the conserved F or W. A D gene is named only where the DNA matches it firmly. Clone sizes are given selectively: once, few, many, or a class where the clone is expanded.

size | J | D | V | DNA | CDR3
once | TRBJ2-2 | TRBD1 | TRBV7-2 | TGTGCCAGCAGTTGGGACAGGGGGCGCACCGGGGAGCTGTTTTTT | CASSWDRGRTGELFF
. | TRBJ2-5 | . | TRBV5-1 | TGCGCCAGCAGCTTGGGGGCACCTTTAGAGACCCAGTACTTC | CASSLGAPLETQYF
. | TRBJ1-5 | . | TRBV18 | TGTGCCAGCTCACCACCGGGGGCTTTTCAGCCCCAGCATTTT | CASSPPGAFQPQHF
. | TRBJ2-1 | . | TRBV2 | TGTGCCAGCGCAGGGAACTCCTACAATGAGCAGTTCTTC | CASAGNSYNEQFF
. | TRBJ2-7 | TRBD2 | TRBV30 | TGTGCCTGGAGCGGGAGGGTCGGGAGCTCCTACGAGCAGTACTTC | CAWSGRVGSSYEQYF
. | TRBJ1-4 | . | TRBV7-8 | TGTGCCAGCAGCTTAGCGAGGGGAGGGCTTGGGGAACTGTTTTTT | CASSLARGGLGELFF
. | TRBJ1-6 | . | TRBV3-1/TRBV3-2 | TGTGCCACCCGGCGGGGCGCGGAAAATTCACCCCTCCACTTT | CATRRGAENSPLHF
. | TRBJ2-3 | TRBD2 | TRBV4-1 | TGCGCCAGCAGCCAAAACCCTCTAGCGGGAAGAGATACGCAGTATTTT | CASSQNPLAGRDTQYF
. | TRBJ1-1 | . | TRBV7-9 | TGTGCCAGCAGCTCCCGTGGAGAGGGCACTGAAGCTTTCTTT | CASSSRGEGTEAFF
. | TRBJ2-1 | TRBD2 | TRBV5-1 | TGCGCCAGCAGCTTGGCCGGCCTAGCGGGAGGGATTAATGAGCAGTTCTTC | CASSLAGLAGGINEQFF
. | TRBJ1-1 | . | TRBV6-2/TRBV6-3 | TGTGCCAGCAGTACGCAACAACCGAACACTGAAGCTTTCTTT | CASSTQQPNTEAFF
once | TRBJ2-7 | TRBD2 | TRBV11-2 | TGTGCCAGCAGTCCGACTAGCGGGTCCTACGAGCAGTACTTC | CASSPTSGSYEQYF
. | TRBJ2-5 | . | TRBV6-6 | TGTGCCAGCAGACACAGGGTAGGGCAAGAGACCCAGTACTTC | CASRHRVGQETQYF
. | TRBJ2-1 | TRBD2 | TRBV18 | TGTGCCAGCTCGCGCCTGGGACTAGCGGGAATCGGCGGCTCCTACAATGAGCAGTTCTTC | CASSRLGLAGIGGSYNEQFF
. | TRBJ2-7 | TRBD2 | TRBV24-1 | TGTGCCACCAGTGATCCCCATGGAGCGGGAGGGATCTACGAGCAGTACTTC | CATSDPHGAGGIYEQYF
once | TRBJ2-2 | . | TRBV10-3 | TGTGCCATCAGTGAGTTACAAGACACCGGGGAGCTGTTTTTT | CAISELQDTGELFF
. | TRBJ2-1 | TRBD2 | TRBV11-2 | TGTGCCAGCAACCAGGGCGGGAGCTCCTACAATGAGCAGTTCTTC | CASNQGGSSYNEQFF
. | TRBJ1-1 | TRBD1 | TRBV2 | TGTGCCAGCAGTCGGACAGGGCTGAACACTGAAGCTTTCTTT | CASSRTGLNTEAFF
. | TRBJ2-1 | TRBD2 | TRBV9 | TGTGCCAGCAGCGACCTAGCGGGAAACTACAATGAGCAGTTCTTC | CASSDLAGNYNEQFF
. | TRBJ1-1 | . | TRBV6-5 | TGTGCCAGCACCGGGGGGACGGCTGAAGCTTTCTTT | CASTGGTAEAFF
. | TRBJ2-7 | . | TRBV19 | TGTGCCAGTAGTTCCGTGGGAGTCCCCTACGAGCAGTACTTC | CASSSVGVPYEQYF
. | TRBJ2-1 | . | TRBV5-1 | TGCGCCAGCAGCTTGGAAGCCAGGGGGGTCTACAATGAGCAGTTCTTC | CASSLEARGVYNEQFF
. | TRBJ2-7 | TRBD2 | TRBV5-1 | TGCGCCAGCAGCTTCGGACTAGCCTACGAGCAGTACTTC | CASSFGLAYEQYF
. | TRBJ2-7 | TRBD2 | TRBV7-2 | TGTGCCAGCAGCATAGCGGGGGACTACTACGAGCAGTACTTC | CASSIAGDYYEQYF
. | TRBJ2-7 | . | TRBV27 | TGTGCCAGCAGTTCGGTACAGGTTTTTGACGAGCAGTACTTC | CASSSVQVFDEQYF
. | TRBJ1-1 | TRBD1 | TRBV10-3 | TGTGCCATCAGTGACCGGACAGGGGGGAACACTGAAGCTTTCTTT | CAISDRTGGNTEAFF
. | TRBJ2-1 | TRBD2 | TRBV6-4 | TGTGCCAGCCCCCTTGCGGGAGGTCTCAATGAGCAGTTCTTC | CASPLAGGLNEQFF
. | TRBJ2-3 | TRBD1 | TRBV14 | TGTGCCAGCAGCCGTGAACAGGGGGCAAATACGCAGTATTTT | CASSREQGANTQYF
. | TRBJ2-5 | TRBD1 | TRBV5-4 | TGTGCCAGCATGATCTTGGACAGGGGGCGTGGGACCCAGTACTTC | CASMILDRGRGTQYF
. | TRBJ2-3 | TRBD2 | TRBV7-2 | TGTGCCAGCAGCTTTACTAGCGGACCGACAGATACGCAGTATTTT | CASSFTSGPTDTQYF
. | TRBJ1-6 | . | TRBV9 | TGTGCCAGCAGCGTAGCCCCCGGGGGGGTTCCTAATTCACCCCTCCACTTT | CASSVAPGGVPNSPLHF
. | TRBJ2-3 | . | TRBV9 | TGTGCCAGCAGCGTAGTCGGCGGTAGTAGCACAGATACGCAGTATTTT | CASSVVGGSSTDTQYF
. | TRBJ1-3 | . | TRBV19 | TGTGCCAGTAGTATGCTTAGTCAGGGGATCGACGGAAACACCATATATTTT | CASSMLSQGIDGNTIYF
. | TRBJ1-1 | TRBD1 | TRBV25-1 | TGTGCCAGCAGTGTTCTACAGGGGGCGCTCACTGAAGCTTTCTTT | CASSVLQGALTEAFF
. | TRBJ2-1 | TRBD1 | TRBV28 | TGTGCCAGCGGACTCCCGGGACAGGGCCACAATGAGCAGTTCTTC | CASGLPGQGHNEQFF
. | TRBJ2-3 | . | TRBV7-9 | TGTGCCAGCAGCCGGAGCACAGATACGCAGTATTTT | CASSRSTDTQYF
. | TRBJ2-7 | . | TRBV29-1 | TGCAGCGTTGCAGGGTCTGTATACGAGCAGTACTTC | CSVAGSVYEQYF
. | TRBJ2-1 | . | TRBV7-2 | TGTGCCAGCAGCTTAGCCAGTTTTCGGTTCTTC | CASSLASFRFF